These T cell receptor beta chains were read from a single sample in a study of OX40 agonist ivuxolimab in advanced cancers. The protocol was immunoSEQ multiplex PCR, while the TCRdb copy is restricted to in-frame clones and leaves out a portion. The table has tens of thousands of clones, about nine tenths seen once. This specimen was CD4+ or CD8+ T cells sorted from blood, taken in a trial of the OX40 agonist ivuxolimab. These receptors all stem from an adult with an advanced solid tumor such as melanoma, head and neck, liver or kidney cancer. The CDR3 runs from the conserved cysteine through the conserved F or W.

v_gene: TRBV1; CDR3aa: CTSSQDRKQGDFLGYTF
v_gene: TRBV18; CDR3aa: CASAPGILNIQYF
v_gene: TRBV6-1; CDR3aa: CASQIGGAGSTEAFF
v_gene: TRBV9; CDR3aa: CASSVTGTGWVNEQFF
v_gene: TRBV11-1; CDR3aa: CASSLGSSFSYEQYF
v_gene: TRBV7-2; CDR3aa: CASSLRLAGEGTQYF
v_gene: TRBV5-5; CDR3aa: CASSLRLTRETQYF
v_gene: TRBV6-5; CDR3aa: CASSYGQGPYGYTF
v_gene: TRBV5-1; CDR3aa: CASSLEAGRETQYF
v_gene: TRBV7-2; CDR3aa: CASSFSRTGRTDTQYF
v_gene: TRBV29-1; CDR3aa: CSACSFSRGSSYEQYF
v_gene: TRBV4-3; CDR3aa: CASSQDAQPGGRELFF
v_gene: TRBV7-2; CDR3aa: CASSLATSGFSYEQYF
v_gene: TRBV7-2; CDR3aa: CASSVPGIQETQYF
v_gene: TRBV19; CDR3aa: CASSSRGQGVDEQYF
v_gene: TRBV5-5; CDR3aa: CASSLLGGMNTEAFF
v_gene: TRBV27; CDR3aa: CASSPGQGSGTDTQYF
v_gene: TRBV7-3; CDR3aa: CASSFSGGDTQYF
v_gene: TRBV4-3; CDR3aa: CASSQVGRYNYGYTF
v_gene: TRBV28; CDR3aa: CASEAGGYEQYF
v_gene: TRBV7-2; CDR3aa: CASSSGWKDEQYF
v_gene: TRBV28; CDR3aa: CASREFDTEAFF
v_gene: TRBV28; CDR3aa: CASSTSEGGRAEAFF
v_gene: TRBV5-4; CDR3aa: CASSPTGDNEQFF
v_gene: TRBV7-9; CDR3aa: CASSSWTGGNTEAFF
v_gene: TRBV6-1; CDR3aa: CASSGGVGTGELFF
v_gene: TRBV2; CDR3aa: CAFGQGSPNQPQHF
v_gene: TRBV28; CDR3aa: CASSIDRASGSSETQYF
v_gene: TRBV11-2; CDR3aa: CASSLSGRVYNEQFF
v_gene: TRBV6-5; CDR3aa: CASSSATGTLVWEQYF
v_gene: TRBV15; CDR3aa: CATSRSKSSRAEREQFF
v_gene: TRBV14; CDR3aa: CASSLGLAGGFGSYNEQFF
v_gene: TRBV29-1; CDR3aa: CSVIFGGNAYEQYF
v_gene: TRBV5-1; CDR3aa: CASSLADKNIQYF
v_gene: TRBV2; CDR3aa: CASSVLGGANTGELFF
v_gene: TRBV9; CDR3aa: CASSVLDAYEQYF
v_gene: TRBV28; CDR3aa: CASSPSQGGEQFF
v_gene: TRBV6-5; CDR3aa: CASRPGPRLNNEQFF
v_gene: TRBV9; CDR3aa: CASSVGAGHSYEQYF
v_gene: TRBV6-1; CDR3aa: CASSTQVTHQPQHF
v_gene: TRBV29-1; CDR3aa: CSVEGLLGNEQFF
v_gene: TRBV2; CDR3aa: CASSETPSGSYEQYF
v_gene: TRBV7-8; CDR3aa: CASSSSRNQPQHF
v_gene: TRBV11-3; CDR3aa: CASSPRSGSTDTQYF
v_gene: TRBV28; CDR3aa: CASRDTSEVRVF
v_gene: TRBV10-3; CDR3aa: CAISESLETQYF
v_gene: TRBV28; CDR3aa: CASSLNREGGNQPQHF
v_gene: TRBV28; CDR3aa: CASSPGLAGGPYEQYF